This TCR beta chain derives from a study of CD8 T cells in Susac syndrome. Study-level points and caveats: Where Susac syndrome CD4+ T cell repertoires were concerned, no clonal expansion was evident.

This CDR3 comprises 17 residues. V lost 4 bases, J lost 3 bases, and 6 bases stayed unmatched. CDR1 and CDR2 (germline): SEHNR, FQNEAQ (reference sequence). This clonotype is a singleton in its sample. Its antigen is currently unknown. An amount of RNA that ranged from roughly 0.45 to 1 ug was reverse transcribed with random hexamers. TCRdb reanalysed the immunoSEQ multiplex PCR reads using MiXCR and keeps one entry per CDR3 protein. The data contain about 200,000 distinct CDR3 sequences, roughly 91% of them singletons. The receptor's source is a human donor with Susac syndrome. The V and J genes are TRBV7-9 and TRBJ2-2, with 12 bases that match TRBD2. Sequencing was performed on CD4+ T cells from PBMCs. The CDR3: CASSSRTSGIYTGELFF. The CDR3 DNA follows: TGTGCCAGCAGCTCTAGGACTAGCGGGATTTACACCGGGGAGCTGTTTTTT.